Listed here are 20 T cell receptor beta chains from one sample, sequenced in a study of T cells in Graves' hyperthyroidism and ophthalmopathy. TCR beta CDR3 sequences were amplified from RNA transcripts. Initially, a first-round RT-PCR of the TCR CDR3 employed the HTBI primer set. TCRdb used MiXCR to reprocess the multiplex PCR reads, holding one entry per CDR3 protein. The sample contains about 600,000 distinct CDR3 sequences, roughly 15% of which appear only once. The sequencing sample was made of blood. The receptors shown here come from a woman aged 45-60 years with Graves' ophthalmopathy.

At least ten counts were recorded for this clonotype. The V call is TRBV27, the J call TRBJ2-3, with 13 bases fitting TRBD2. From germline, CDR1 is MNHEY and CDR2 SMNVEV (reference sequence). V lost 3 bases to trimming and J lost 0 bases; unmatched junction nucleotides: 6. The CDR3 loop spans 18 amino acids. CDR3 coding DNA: TGTGCCAGCAGTTTGGGACTAGCGGGACCAGCTAGCACAGATACGCAGTATTTT. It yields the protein CASSLGLAGPASTDTQYF.

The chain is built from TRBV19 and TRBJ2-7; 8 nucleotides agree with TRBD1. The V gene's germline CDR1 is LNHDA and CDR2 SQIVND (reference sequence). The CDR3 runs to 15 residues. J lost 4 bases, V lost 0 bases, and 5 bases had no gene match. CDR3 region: CASSIEDRVFYEQYF. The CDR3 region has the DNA TGTGCCAGTAGTATAGAGGACAGGGTGTTTTACGAGCAGTACTTC.

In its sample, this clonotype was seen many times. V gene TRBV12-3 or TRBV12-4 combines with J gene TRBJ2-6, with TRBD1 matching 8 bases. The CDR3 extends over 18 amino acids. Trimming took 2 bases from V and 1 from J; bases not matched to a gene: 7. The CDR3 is CASSLSRGRQSGANVLTF. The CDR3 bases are TGTGCCAGCAGTTTAAGCAGGGGGCGTCAGTCTGGGGCCAACGTCCTGACTTTC.

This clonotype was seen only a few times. The DNA for the CDR3 is TGTGCCAGCAGCATCAGGGCTGCTAATGAAAAACTGTTTTTT. It specifies CASSIRAANEKLFF. The chain couples TRBV5-4 to TRBJ1-4; D possibly corresponds to TRBD1 (5 bases). CDR1 is SGHNT and CDR2 is YYREEE in the germline V gene (reference sequence). Trimming took off 4 bases at V and 3 bases at J, with 10 bases between the two ends. The CDR3 extends over 14 amino acids.

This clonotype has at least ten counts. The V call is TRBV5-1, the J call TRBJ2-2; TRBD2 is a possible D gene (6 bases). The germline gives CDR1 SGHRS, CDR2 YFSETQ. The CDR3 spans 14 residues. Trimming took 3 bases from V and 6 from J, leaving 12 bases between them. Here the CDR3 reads CASSSTSVAGELFF. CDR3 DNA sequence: TGCGCCAGCAGCTCGACTAGTGTCGCCGGGGAGCTGTTTTTT. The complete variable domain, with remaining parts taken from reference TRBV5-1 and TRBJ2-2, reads KAGVTQTPRYLIKTRGQQVTLSCSPISGHRSVSWYQQTPGQGLQFLFEYFSETQRNKGNFPGRFSGRQFSNSRSEMNVSTLELGDSALYLCASSSTSVAGELFFGEGSRLTVL.

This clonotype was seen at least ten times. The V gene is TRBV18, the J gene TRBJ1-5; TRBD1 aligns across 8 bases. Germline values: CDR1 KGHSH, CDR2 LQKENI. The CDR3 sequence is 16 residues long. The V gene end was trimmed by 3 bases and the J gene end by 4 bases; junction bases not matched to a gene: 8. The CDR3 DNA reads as TGTGCCAGCTCACCTGACAGGGGCATTAGGAATCAGCCCCAGCATTTT. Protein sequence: CASSPDRGIRNQPQHF.

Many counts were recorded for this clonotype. CDR3 in DNA: TGTGCCAGCAGTGAGACAGGATCCGCCTACAATGAGCAGTTCTTC. Translated, it gives CASSETGSAYNEQFF. The V gene is TRBV28, the J gene TRBJ2-1; weak D call: TRBD1 (6 bases). The CDR3 covers 15 residues. Trimming removed 5 bases at V and 2 bases at J, with 13 bases between. The germline gives CDR1 MDHEN, CDR2 SYDVKM.

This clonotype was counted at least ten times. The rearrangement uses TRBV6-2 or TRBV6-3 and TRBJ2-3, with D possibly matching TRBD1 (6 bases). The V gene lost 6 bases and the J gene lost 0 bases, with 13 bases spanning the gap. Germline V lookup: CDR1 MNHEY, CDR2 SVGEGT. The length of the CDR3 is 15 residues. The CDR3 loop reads CASRRDRRSTDTQYF. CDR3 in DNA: TGTGCCAGCAGGAGAGACAGGAGAAGCACAGATACGCAGTATTTT.

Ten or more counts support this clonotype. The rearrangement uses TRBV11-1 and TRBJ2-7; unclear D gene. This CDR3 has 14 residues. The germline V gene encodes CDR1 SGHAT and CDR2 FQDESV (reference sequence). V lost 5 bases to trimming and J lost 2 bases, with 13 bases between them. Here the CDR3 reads CASSPRRATYEQYF. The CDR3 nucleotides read TGTGCCAGCAGCCCTCGGCGCGCAACCTACGAGCAGTACTTC.

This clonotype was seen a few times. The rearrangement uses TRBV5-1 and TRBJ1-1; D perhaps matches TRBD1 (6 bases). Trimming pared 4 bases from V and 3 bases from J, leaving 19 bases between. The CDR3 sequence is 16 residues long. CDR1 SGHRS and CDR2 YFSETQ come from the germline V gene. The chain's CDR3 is CASSAYRVRTDTEAFF. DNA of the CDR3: TGCGCCAGCAGCGCCTACAGGGTAAGGACGGACACTGAAGCTTTCTTT.

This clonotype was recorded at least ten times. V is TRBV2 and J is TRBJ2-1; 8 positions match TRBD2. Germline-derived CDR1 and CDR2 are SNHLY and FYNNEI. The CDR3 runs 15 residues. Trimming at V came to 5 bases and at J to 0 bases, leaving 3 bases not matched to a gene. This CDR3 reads CASSKSGSSYNEQFF. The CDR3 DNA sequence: TGTGCCAGCAGTAAGAGCGGGAGCTCCTACAATGAGCAGTTCTTC.

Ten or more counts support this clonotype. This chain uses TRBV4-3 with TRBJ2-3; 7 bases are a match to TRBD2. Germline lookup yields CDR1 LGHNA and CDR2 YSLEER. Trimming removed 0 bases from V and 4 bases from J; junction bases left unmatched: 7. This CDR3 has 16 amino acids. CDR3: CASSQDLAGASDTQYF. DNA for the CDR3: TGCGCCAGCAGCCAAGATTTGGCGGGAGCTTCAGATACGCAGTATTTT.

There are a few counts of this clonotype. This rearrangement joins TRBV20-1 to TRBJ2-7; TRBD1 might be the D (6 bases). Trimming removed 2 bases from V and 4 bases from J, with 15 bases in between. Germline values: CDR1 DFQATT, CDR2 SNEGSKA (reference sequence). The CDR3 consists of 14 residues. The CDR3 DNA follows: TGCAGTGCTAGACAGCAGGGGATCGGGTACGAGCAGTACTTC. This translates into CSARQQGIGYEQYF.

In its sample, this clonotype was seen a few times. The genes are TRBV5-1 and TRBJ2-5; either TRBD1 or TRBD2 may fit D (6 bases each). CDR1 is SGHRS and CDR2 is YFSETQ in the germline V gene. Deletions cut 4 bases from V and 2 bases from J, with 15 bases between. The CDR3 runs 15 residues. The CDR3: CASSPRDIRQETQYF. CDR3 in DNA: TGCGCCAGCAGCCCGCGGGACATACGACAAGAGACCCAGTACTTC.

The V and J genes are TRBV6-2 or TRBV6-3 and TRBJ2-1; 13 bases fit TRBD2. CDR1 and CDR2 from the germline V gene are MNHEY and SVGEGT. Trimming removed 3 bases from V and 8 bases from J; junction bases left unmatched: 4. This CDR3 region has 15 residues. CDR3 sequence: CASSYVTSGRDEQFF. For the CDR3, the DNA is TGTGCCAGCAGTTATGTAACTAGCGGGAGGGATGAGCAGTTCTTC.

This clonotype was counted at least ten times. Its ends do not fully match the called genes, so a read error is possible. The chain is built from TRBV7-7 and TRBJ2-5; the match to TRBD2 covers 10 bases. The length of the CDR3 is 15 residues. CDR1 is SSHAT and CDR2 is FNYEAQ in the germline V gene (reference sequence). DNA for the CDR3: TGTGCTAGCAGCCGCGGACTAGCGGCTCAAGAGACCCAGTACTTC. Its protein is CASSRGLAAQETQYF.

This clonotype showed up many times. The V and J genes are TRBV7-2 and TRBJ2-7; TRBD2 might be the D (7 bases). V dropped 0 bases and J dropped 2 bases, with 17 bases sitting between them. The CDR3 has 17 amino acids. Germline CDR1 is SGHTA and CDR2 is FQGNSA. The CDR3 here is CASSLAGAGAGTYEQYF. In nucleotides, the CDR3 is TGTGCCAGCAGCTTAGCGGGGGCGGGGGCAGGAACCTACGAGCAGTACTTC.

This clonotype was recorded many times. In DNA, the CDR3 is TGTGCCAGCAGCCCCGCCGACGGGACAGGGGCAGATACGCAGTATTTT. It codes for CASSPADGTGADTQYF. The rearrangement links TRBV11-2 to TRBJ2-3; 10 bases are shared with TRBD1. Per the germline V gene, CDR1 is SGHAT and CDR2 is FQNNGV. The CDR3 totals 16 residues. Trimming cost V 5 bases and J 4 bases; bases outside gene matches: 9.

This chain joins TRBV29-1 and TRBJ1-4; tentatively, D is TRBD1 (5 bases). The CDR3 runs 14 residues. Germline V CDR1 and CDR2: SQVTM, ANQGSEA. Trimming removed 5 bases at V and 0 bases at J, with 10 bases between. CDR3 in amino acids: CSVRETATNEKLFF. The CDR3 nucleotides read TGCAGCGTTCGAGAGACAGCAACTAATGAAAAACTGTTTTTT. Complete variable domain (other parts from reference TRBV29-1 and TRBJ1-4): SAVISQKPSRDICQRGTSLTIQCQVDSQVTMMFWYRQQPGQSLTLIATANQGSEATYESGFVIDKFPISRPNLTFSTLTVSNMSPEDSSIYLCSVRETATNEKLFFGSGTQLSVL.

CDR3 sequence (DNA): TGTGCCAGCACCCCGCCGGGACTCAGGGTAAACACCATATATTTT. It yields the protein CASTPPGLRVNTIYF. V gene TRBV28 combines with J gene TRBJ1-3; D possibly corresponds to TRBD1 (5 bases). From germline, CDR1 is MDHEN and CDR2 SYDVKM. The CDR3 runs 15 residues. The V and J ends lost 7 bases and 6 bases respectively, with 19 bases between them.